This T cell receptor beta chain was documented in a study of T cell responses to AZD1222 COVID-19 vaccine. Sequencing was performed with immunoSEQ multiplex PCR; in TCRdb, only in-frame clones are kept and a portion is missing. The sample consists of over 120,000 clones, over 75% of them appearing once. CDR1 is SGHAT, CDR2 FQDESV, per germline (reference sequence). CDR3 length: 13 amino acids. Trimming took 8 bases from V and 8 from J; bases not matched to a gene: 9. This sample comprised peripheral blood, obtained 28 days after the second dose of the MenACWY control vaccine. The chain links TRBV11-1 to TRBJ2-1; 7 positions match TRBD2. The TCR originated in an adult who received the MenACWY meningococcal vaccine as a control. The CDR3 DNA follows: TGTGCCAGCGACAGACTAGCAGGAGATGAGCAGTTCTTC. Translated, it gives CASDRLAGDEQFF.